Following are 5 T cell receptor beta chains from one sample sequenced in a study of shared clonotypes between healthy human individuals (TCRdb year 2020). The receptor library was made with the immunoSEQ multiplex PCR assay. The clones in this table, taken by TCRdb from immuneACCESS, are in-frame only. Not every clone is retained; where verified, under half of the shortfall comes from an unresolved V gene, and the cause of the rest is unknown. A total of about 710,000 clones appear in this sample, roughly 72% of them only once. The ten largest clones capture around 2% of the sample. The sequenced sample was memory CD4+ T cells sorted from blood. Reading the label with the study, this specimen's cell subset or site is: CD45RA-negative fraction. The receptors originated from a woman in her 30s in good health.

This chain connects TRBV19 to TRBJ1-4, with a tentative D call TRBD1 (6 bases). The CDR3 totals 15 residues. V shed 0 bases and J shed 8 bases, with 13 bases lying between them. Per germline, CDR1 LNHDA and CDR2 SQIVND (reference sequence). CDR3 sequence reads: CASSIERRGGEKLFF. CDR3 nucleotides: TGTGCCAGTAGTATAGAGCGCAGGGGAGGAGAAAAACTGTTTTTT.

In this sample, this clone turned up once. The genes are TRBV6-6 and TRBJ1-6, with D possibly matching TRBD1 (5 bases). V lost 4 bases and J lost 5, with 12 bases in between. The CDR3 consists of 15 residues. In germline, CDR1 is MNHNY, CDR2 SVGAGI (reference sequence). In DNA, the CDR3 is TGTGCCAGCAGTTCCCCGGGGGGGAATAATTCACCCCTCCACTTT. Translated: CASSSPGGNNSPLHF.

The V and J genes are TRBV5-5 and TRBJ1-5; weak D call: TRBD1 (6 bases). The CDR3 extends over 17 amino acids. Per the germline V gene, CDR1 is SGHKS and CDR2 is YYEKEE (reference sequence). Trimming removed 4 bases from V and 1 base from J, with 18 bases in between. As DNA, the CDR3 is TGTGCCAGCAGCCAAGGGATGGGGGGCACAAGCAATCAGCCCCAGCATTTT. Amino acids: CASSQGMGGTSNQPQHF.

The chain couples TRBV30 to TRBJ2-1; no reliable D call. This CDR3 is 11 amino acids long. Germline assignment: CDR1 GTSNPN and CDR2 SVGIG (reference sequence). V gave up 1 base and J gave up 10 bases, with 8 bases separating them. The CDR3 DNA reads as TGTGCCTGGAGTGGCAGGCGAGAGCAGTTCTTC. It codes for CAWSGRREQFF.

This clone was picked up a small number of times. The chain employs TRBV11-1 and TRBJ2-5; TRBD2 matches 7 bases. Germline CDR1 is SGHAT and CDR2 is FQDESV (reference sequence). The CDR3 runs 14 residues. Losses at the gene ends were 0 bases for V and 4 bases for J; bases not matched to a gene: 2. The CDR3 here is CASSLAPSGETQYF. CDR3 bases: TGTGCCAGCAGCTTAGCCCCTAGCGGAGAGACCCAGTACTTC.